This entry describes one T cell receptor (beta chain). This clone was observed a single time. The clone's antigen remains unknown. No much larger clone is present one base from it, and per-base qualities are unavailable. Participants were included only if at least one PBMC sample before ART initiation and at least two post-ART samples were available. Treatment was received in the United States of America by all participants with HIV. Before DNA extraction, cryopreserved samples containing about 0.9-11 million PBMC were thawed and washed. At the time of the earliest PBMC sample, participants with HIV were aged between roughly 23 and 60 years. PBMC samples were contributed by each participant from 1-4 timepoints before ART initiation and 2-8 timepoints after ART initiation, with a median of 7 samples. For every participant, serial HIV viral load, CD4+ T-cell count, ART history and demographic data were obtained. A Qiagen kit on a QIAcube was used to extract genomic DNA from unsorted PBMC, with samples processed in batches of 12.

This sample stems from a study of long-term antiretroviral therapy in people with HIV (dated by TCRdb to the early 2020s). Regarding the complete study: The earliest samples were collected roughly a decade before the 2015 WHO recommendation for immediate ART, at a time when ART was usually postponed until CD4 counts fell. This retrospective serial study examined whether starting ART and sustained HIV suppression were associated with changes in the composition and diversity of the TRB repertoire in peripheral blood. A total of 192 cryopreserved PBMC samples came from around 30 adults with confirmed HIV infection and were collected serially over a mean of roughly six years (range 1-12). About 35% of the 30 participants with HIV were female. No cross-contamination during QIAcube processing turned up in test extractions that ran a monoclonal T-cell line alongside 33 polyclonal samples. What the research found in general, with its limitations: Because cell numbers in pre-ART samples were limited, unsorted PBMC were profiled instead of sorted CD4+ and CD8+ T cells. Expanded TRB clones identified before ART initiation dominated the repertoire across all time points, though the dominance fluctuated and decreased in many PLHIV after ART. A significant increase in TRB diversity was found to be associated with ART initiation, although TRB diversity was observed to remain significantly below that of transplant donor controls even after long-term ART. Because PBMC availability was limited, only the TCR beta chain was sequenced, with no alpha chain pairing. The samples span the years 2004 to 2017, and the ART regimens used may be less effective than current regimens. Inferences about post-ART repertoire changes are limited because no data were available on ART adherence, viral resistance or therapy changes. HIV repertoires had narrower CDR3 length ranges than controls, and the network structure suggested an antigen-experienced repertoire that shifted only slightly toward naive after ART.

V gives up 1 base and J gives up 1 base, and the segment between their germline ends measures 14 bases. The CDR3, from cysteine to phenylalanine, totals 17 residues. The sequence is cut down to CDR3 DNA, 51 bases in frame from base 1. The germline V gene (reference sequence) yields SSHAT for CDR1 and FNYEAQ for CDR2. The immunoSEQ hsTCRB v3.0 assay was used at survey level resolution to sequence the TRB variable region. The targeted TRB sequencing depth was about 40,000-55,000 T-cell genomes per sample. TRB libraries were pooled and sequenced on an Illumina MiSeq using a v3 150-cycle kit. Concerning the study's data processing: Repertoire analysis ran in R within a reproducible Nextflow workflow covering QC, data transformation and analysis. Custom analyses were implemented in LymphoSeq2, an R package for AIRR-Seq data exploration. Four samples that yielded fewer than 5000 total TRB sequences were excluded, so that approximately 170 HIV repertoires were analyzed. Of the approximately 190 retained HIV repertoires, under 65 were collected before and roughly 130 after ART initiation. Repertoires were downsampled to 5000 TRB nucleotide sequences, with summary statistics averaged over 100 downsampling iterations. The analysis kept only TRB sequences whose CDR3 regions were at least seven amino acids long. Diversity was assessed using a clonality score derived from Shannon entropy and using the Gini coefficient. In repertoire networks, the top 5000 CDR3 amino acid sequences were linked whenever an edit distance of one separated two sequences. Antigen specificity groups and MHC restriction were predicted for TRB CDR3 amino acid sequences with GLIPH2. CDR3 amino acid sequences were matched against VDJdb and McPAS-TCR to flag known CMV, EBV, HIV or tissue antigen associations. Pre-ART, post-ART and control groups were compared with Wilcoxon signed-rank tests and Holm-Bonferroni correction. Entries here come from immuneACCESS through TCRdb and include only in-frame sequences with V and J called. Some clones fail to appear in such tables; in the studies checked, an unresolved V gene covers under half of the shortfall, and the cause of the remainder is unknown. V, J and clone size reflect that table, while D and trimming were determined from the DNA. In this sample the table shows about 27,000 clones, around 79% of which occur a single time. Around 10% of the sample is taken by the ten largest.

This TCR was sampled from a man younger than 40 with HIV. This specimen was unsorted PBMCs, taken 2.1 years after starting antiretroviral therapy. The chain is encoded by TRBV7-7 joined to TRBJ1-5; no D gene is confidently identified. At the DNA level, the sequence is TGTGCCAGCAGCTTAGATAAGGAGAACACCAGCAATCAGCCCCAGCATTTT. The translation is CASSLDKENTSNQPQHF.